This T cell receptor (beta chain) was identified during a study of OX40 agonist ivuxolimab in advanced cancers. TCRdb keeps only in-frame clones here, not all; method: immunoSEQ multiplex PCR. The data show about 140,000 clones, with 90% seen just once and 1.1% held by the top ten. The table lists this clone with a few counts. V lost 3 bases, J lost 3 bases, and 14 bases lay in between. From germline, CDR1 is KGHSH and CDR2 LQKENI. The CDR3 runs 15 residues. The sequence came from an adult with an advanced solid tumor such as melanoma, head and neck, liver or kidney cancer. V and J are TRBV18 and TRBJ1-2; a possible D gene is TRBD1 (6 bases). The sequencing used CD4+ or CD8+ T cells sorted from blood, collected in a trial of the OX40 agonist ivuxolimab. In nucleotides, the CDR3 is TGTGCCAGCTCACCCGCAGGGGCCGGGGACTATGGCTACACCTTC. It codes for CASSPAGAGDYGYTF.